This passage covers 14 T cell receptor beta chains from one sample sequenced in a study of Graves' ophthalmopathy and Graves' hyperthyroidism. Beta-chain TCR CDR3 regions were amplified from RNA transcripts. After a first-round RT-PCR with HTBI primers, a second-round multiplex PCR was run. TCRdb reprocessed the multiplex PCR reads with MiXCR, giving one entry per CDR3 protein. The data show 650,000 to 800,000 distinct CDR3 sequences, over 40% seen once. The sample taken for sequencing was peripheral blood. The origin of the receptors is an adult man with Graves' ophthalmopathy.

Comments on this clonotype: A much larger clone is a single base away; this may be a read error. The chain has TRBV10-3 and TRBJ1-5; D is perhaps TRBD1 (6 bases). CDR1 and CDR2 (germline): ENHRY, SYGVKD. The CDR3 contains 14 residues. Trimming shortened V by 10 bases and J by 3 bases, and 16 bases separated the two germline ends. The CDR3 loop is CASREQGSNQPQHF. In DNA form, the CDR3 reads TGTGCCAGCAGGGAACAGGGTTCCAATCAGCCCCAGCATTTT.

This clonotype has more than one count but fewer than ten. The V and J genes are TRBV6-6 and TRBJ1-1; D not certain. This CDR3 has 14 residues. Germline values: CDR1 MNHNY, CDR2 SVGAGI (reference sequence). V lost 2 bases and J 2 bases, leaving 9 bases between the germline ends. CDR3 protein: CASSYQGINTEAFF. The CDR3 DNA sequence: TGTGCCAGCAGTTACCAAGGGATCAACACTGAAGCTTTCTTT.

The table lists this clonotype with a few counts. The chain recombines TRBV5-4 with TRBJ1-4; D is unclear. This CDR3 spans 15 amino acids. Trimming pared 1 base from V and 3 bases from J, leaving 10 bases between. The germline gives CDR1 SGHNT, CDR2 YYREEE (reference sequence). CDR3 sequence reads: CASSLLPDSNEKLFF. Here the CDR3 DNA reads TGTGCCAGCAGCTTGTTGCCGGATTCTAATGAAAAACTGTTTTTT.

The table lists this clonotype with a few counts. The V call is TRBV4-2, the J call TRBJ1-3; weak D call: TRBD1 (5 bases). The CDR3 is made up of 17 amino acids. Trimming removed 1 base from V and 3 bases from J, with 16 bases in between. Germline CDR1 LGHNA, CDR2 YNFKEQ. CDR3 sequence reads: CASSQAAGTDYGNTIYF. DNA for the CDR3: TGTGCCAGCAGCCAAGCAGCAGGGACTGATTATGGAAACACCATATATTTT.

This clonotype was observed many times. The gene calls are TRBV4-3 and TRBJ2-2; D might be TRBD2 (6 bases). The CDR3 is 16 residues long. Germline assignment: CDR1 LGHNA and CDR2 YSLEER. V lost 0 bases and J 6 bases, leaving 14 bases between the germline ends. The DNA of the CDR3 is TGCGCCAGCAGCCAAGAGCAGACCCGGGGGTCCGGGGAGCTGTTTTTT. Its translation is CASSQEQTRGSGELFF.

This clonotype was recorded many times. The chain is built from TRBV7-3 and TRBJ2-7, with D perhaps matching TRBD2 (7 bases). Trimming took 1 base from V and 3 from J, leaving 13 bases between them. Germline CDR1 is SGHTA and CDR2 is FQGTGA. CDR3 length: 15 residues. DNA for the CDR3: TGTGCCAGCAGCTTAAGAGGGGGGGAAGTCTACGAGCAGTACTTC. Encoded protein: CASSLRGGEVYEQYF.

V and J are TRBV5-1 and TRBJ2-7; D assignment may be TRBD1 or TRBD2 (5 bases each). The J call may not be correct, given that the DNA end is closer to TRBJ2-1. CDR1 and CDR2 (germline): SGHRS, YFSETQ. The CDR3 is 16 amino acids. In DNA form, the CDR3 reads TGCGCCAGCAGCGGGGGTTACCAACCCTCCTACAATGAGCAGTTCTTC. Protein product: CASSGGYQPSYNEQFF.

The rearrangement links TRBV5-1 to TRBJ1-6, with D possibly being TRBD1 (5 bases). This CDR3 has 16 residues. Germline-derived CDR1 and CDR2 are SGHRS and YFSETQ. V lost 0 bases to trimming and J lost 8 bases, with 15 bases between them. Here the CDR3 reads CASSLAGGGDYSPLHF. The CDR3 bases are TGCGCCAGCAGCTTGGCTGGTGGAGGGGACTATTCACCCCTCCACTTT.

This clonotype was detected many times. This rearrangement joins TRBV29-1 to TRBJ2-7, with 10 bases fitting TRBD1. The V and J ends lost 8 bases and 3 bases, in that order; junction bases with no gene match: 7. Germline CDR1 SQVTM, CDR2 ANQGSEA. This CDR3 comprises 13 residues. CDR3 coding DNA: TGCAGCACATGGGACAGGGGCAACTACGAGCAGTACTTC. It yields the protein CSTWDRGNYEQYF.

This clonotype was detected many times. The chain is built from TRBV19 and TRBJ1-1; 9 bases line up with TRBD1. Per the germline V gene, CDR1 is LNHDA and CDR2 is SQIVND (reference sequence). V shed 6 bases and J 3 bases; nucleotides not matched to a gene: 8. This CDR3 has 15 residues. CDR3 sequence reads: CASSIQGAGDTEAFF. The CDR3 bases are TGTGCCAGTAGCATACAGGGGGCGGGGGACACTGAAGCTTTCTTT.

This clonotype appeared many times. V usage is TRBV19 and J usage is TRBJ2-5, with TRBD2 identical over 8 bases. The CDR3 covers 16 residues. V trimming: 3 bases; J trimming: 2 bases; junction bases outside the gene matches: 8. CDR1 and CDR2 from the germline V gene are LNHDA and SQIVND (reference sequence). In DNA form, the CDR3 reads TGTGCCAGTAGTATGAGTGCGGGAGGAGGACAAGAGACCCAGTACTTC. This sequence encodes CASSMSAGGGQETQYF.

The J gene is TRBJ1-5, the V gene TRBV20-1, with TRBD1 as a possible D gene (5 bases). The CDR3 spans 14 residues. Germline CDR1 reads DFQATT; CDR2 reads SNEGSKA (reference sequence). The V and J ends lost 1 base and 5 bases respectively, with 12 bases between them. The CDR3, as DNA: TGCAGTGCTAGAGTTGCAGGGCAGGATCAGCCCCAGCATTTT. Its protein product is CSARVAGQDQPQHF.

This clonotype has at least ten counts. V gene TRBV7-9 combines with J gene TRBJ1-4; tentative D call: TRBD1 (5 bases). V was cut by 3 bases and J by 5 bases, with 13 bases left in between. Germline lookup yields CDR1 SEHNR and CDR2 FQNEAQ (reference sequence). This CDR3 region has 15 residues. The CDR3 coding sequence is TGTGCCAGCAGCTTGAGCCTGGGGGAGAATGAAAAACTGTTTTTT. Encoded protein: CASSLSLGENEKLFF.

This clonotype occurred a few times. CDR3 protein: CASSPYRGEAFF. As DNA, the CDR3 is TGTGCCAGCAGTCCTTACCGCGGTGAAGCTTTCTTT. The chain carries TRBV27 and TRBJ1-1; D unclear. The CDR3 contains 12 residues. The V gene lost 5 bases and the J gene lost 7 bases, with 11 bases spanning the gap. Per the germline V gene, CDR1 is MNHEY and CDR2 is SMNVEV (reference sequence).